This record covers a single TCR beta chain. What it binds is not known. With V trimmed by 9 bases and J by 3 bases, 6 bases remained unmatched. CDR1 is KGHDR, CDR2 SFDVKD, per germline. The CDR3 consists of 14 residues. Profiling relied on immunoSEQ multiplex PCR, and the TCRdb table lists in-frame clones only, not all of them. Counted here are some 150,000 clones, almost 85% occurring once; the ten biggest clones make up 7.9%. The entry originates in a study of T cell responses to AZD1222 COVID-19 vaccine. Points from the study as a whole: Unmutated variant regions are reportedly the target of nearly half of TCRs that are spike-specific. It was only a handful of AZD1222 recipients who were seropositive at baseline.

This TCR came from an adult who received the MenACWY meningococcal vaccine as a control. This specimen consisted of peripheral blood, obtained 28 days after the second dose of the MenACWY control vaccine. V is TRBV24-1 and J is TRBJ2-3; TRBD1 aligns across 9 bases. CDR3 DNA sequence: TGTGCCACCGGAAGGGGACAGGGTACAGATACGCAGTATTTT. Encoded protein: CATGRGQGTDTQYF.